Below are 17 T cell receptor beta chains sequenced from a single sample in a study of CD8 T cells in Susac syndrome. Random hexamers were used to reverse transcribe an amount of roughly 0.45 to 1 ug RNA. TCRdb recomputed calls from the immunoSEQ multiplex PCR reads with MiXCR, one row per CDR3 protein. The sample includes tens of thousands of distinct CDR3 sequences, around 95% of them seen just once. Sample: CD8+ T cells from PBMCs. The origin of the receptors is a human donor with multiple sclerosis.

V usage is TRBV7-8 and J usage is TRBJ2-1; 11 bases line up with TRBD2. The junction had 5 bases not matched to a gene; V was cut back by 0 bases and J by 7 bases. Per germline, CDR1 SGHVS and CDR2 FQNEAQ. The CDR3 contains 16 residues. CDR3 loop: CASSLARASGRNEQFF. CDR3 DNA: TGTGCCAGCAGCTTAGCGCGCGCTAGCGGGAGGAATGAGCAGTTCTTC.

CDR3 in DNA: TGTGCCAGCAGTTACTCTCCAGAATTGGGAGGCTACACCTTC. Translated, it gives CASSYSPELGGYTF. The chain is built from TRBV6-5 and TRBJ1-2; no reliable D call. Germline V gene lookup returns CDR1 MNHEY and CDR2 SVGAGI. CDR3 size: 14 residues. Trimming cost V 0 bases and J 8 bases, with 13 bases left between them.

The genes are TRBV7-8 and TRBJ1-1; TRBD1 agrees at 7 bases. CDR3 size: 13 residues. In germline, CDR1 is SGHVS, CDR2 FQNEAQ. The V and J ends lost 4 bases and 7 bases, in that order; junction bases with no gene match: 6. This CDR3 reads CASSSGGTLEAFF. The DNA for the CDR3 is TGTGCCAGCAGCTCAGGGGGTACCCTTGAAGCTTTCTTT.

This chain joins TRBV20-1 and TRBJ2-7, with 10 bases aligning to TRBD2. Unmatched junction bases numbered 6, after V lost 2 bases and J lost 2 bases. The CDR3 is 15 amino acids. Looked up from germline, CDR1 is DFQATT and CDR2 is SNEGSKA (reference sequence). This CDR3 is CSARISGGFTYEQYF. The CDR3 nucleotides are TGCAGTGCTAGAATTAGCGGGGGGTTTACCTACGAGCAGTACTTC.

The V gene is TRBV13, the J gene TRBJ2-3, with D hard to call. Germline V CDR1 and CDR2: PRHDT, FYEKMQ (reference sequence). Deletions cut 0 bases from V and 1 base from J, with 5 bases between. The CDR3 length is 14 residues. CDR3 region: CASSLGPGTDTQYF. The CDR3 coding sequence is TGTGCCAGCAGCTTAGGCCCGGGCACAGATACGCAGTATTTT.

CDR3 bases: TGTGCCAGCAGCTTAGACACGGGTGAGCAGTTCTTC. It encodes CASSLDTGEQFF. The chain has TRBV7-9 and TRBJ2-1; D gene unclear. Deletions cut 1 base from V and 9 bases from J, with 7 bases between. Germline V gene sequence: CDR1 SEHNR, CDR2 FQNEAQ (reference sequence). This CDR3 contains 12 residues.

A word on this clonotype: Since the CDR3 does not end with the conserved phenylalanine or tryptophan, this likely comes from a read error. The limits of the CDR3 on the DNA are not certain, so only TCRdb's listed CDR3 is given. The gene calls are TRBV29-1 and TRBJ2-7. Germline-derived CDR1 and CDR2 are SQVTM and ANQGSEA. The CDR3 adds up to 11 amino acids, both ends counted. CDR3 in amino acids: CSVYDEGIVRL.

The V and J genes are TRBV30 and TRBJ1-6; D may be TRBD1 (6 bases). V was shortened by 2 bases and J by 6 bases, with 11 bases between the two germline ends. In germline, CDR1 is GTSNPN, CDR2 SVGIG (reference sequence). The CDR3 has 14 amino acids. The CDR3, as DNA: TGTGCCTGGAGTACCGGACAGACTAATTCACCCCTCCACTTT. Protein sequence: CAWSTGQTNSPLHF. Combining the CDR3 with reference TRBV30 and TRBJ1-6 gives the whole variable domain SQTIHQWPATLVQPVGSPLSLECTVEGTSNPNLYWYRQAAGRGLQLLFYSVGIGQISSEVPQNLSASRPQDRQFILSSKKLLLSDSGFYLCAWSTGQTNSPLHFGNGTRLTVT.

The rearrangement links TRBV5-1 to TRBJ2-7; the D is unclear. Deletions cut 4 bases from V and 7 bases from J, with 12 bases between. This CDR3 has 12 amino acids. The V gene's germline CDR1 is SGHRS and CDR2 YFSETQ. In DNA form, the CDR3 reads TGCGCCAGCAGCGTCTCTACCGGGGAGCAGTACTTC. It specifies CASSVSTGEQYF.

This clonotype was detected a few times. The rearrangement links TRBV2 to TRBJ1-2; D gene unclear. This CDR3 has 10 residues. The germline CDR1 and CDR2 sequences are SNHLY and FYNNEI. The ends were cut back, 8 bases at V and 4 bases at J, with 5 bases in the middle. The CDR3 loop reads CASRFYGYTF. CDR3 coding DNA: TGTGCCAGCCGTTTCTATGGCTACACCTTC. Using reference TRBV2 and TRBJ1-2 for the parts outside the CDR3, the full variable domain is EPEVTQTPSHQVTQMGQEVILRCVPISNHLYFYWYRQILGQKVEFLVSFYNNEISEKSEIFDDQFSVERPDGSNFTLKIRSTKLEDSAMYFCASRFYGYTFGSGTRLTVV.

This clonotype was picked up a small number of times. The V gene is TRBV5-4, the J gene TRBJ1-2, with D possibly matching TRBD1 (5 bases). V lost 0 bases and J lost 8, with 5 bases in between. The CDR3 loop spans 11 amino acids. Germline V lookup: CDR1 SGHNT, CDR2 YYREEE (reference sequence). The CDR3 region has the DNA TGTGCCAGCAGCTTGGGGGGCGGCTACACCTTC. It yields the protein CASSLGGGYTF.

The chain couples TRBV10-3 to TRBJ2-7; 10 bases map to TRBD1. Germline CDR1 and CDR2: ENHRY and SYGVKD. The CDR3 totals 15 residues. Losses at the gene ends were 10 bases for V and 0 bases for J; bases not matched to a gene: 9. Here the CDR3 reads CATHPGQGTSYEQYF. The CDR3 bases are TGTGCCACGCACCCGGGACAGGGGACCTCCTACGAGCAGTACTTC.

This clonotype appeared a single time. V is TRBV6-6 and J is TRBJ2-3, with unresolved D. The CDR3 extends over 12 amino acids. Trimming left V 0 bases short and J 6 bases short, with 4 bases between. Germline V lookup: CDR1 MNHNY, CDR2 SVGAGI (reference sequence). Here the CDR3 DNA reads TGTGCCAGCAGTTACTCGGAGGATACGCAGTATTTT. It specifies CASSYSEDTQYF.

The chain links TRBV7-9 to TRBJ2-3; 8 bases align to TRBD2. The CDR3 loop spans 15 amino acids. CDR1 is SEHNR, CDR2 FQNEAQ, per germline (reference sequence). J lost 2 bases, V lost 4 bases, and 5 bases had no gene match. The chain's CDR3 is CASSWSGGNTDTQYF. The CDR3 DNA reads TGTGCCAGCAGCTGGAGCGGGGGAAACACAGATACGCAGTATTTT.

The rearrangement joins TRBV20-1 to TRBJ2-7, with D maybe TRBD2 (5 bases). The CDR3 extends over 13 amino acids. CDR1 and CDR2 (germline): DFQATT, SNEGSKA (reference sequence). Trimming removed 6 bases from V and 1 base from J, with 13 bases in between. The CDR3 DNA reads TGCAGTGCACCTAGAGCGGATTCCTACGAGCAGTACTTC. Protein product: CSAPRADSYEQYF.

The chain carries TRBV7-6 and TRBJ1-6; 7 bases map to TRBD1. The CDR3 runs 14 residues. CDR1 is SGHVS and CDR2 is FNYEAQ in the germline V gene. V was pared by 5 bases and J by 7 bases, with 5 bases of the junction left unmatched. The CDR3 is CASSTTGRNSPLHF. The CDR3 region has the DNA TGTGCCAGCAGCACGACAGGGAGGAATTCACCCCTCCACTTT.

The chain joins TRBV29-1 to TRBJ1-1, with a weak D call TRBD1 (5 bases). Trimming took 6 bases from V and 1 from J, leaving 9 bases between them. The length of the CDR3 is 12 residues. The germline V gene has CDR1 SQVTM and CDR2 ANQGSEA. CDR3 protein: CSVMTANTEAFF. DNA for the CDR3: TGCAGCGTAATGACAGCGAACACTGAAGCTTTCTTT.